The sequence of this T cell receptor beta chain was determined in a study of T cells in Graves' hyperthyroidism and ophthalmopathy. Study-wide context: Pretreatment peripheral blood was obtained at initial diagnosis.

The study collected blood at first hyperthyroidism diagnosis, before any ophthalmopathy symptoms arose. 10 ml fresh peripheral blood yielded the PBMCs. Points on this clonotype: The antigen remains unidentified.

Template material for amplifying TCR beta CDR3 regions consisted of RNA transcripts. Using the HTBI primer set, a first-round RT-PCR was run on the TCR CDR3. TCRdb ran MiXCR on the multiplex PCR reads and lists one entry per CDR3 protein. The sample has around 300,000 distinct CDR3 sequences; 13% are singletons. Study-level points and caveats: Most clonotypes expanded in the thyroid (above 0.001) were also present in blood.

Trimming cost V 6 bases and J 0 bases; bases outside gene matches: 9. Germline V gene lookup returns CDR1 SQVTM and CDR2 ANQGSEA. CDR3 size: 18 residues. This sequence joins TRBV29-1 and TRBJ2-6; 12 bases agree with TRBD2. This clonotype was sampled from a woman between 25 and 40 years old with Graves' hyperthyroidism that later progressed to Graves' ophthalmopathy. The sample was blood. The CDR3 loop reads CSVGLAGWGSSGANVLTF. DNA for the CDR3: TGCAGCGTCGGACTAGCGGGATGGGGTAGCTCTGGGGCCAACGTCCTGACTTTC.